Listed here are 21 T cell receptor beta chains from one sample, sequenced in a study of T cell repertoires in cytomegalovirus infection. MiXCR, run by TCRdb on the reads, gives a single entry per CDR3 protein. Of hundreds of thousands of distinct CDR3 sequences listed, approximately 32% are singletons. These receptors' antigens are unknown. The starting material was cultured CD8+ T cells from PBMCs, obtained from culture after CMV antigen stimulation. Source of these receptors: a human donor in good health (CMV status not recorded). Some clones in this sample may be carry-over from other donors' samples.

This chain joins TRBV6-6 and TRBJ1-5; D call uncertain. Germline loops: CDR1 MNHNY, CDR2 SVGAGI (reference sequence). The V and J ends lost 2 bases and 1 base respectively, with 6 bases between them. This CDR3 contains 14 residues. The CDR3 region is CASSYGESNQPQHF. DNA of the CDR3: TGTGCCAGCAGTTACGGGGAGAGCAATCAGCCCCAGCATTTT.

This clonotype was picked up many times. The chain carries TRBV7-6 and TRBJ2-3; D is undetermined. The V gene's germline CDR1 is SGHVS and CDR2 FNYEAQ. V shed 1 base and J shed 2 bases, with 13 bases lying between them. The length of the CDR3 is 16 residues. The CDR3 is CASSLVSDSPTDTQYF. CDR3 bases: TGTGCCAGCAGCTTAGTGAGCGACTCACCCACAGATACGCAGTATTTT.

CDR3 in amino acids: CASSYLTGPGAYEQYF. CDR3 coding DNA: TGTGCCAGTAGTTACCTGACAGGGCCAGGGGCCTACGAGCAGTACTTC. The genes are TRBV19 and TRBJ2-7; 7 bases line up with TRBD1. Looked up from germline, CDR1 is LNHDA and CDR2 is SQIVND (reference sequence). The CDR3 length is 16 residues. V shed 5 bases, J shed 2 bases, and the junction held 12 bases outside the gene matches.

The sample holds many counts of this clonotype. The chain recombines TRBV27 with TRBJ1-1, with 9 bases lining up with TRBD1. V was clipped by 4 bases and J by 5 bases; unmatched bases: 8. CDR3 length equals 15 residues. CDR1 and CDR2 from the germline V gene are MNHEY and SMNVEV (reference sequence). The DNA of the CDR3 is TGTGCCAGCAGTTACTGGACAGGGGTTACAACTGAAGCTTTCTTT. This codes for CASSYWTGVTTEAFF.

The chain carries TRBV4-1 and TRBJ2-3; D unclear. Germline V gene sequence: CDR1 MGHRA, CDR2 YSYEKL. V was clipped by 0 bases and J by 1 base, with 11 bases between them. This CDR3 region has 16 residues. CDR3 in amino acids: CASSQEGRAGTDTQYF. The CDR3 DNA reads TGCGCCAGCAGCCAAGAAGGTCGAGCAGGCACAGATACGCAGTATTTT.

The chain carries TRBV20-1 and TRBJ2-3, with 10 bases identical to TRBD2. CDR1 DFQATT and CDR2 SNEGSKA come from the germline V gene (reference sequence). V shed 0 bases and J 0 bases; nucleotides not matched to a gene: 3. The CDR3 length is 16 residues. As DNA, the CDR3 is TGCAGTGCTAGAGATTTAGCGGGGGGAAGCACAGATACGCAGTATTTT. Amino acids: CSARDLAGGSTDTQYF.

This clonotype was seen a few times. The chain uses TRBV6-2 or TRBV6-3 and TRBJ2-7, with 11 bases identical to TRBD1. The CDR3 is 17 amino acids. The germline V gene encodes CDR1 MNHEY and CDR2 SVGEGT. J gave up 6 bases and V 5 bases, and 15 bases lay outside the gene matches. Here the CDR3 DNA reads TGTGCCAGCAGTACCCTCAACCTGAGGGGGACAGGGGGCGAGCAGTACGTC. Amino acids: CASSTLNLRGTGGEQYV.

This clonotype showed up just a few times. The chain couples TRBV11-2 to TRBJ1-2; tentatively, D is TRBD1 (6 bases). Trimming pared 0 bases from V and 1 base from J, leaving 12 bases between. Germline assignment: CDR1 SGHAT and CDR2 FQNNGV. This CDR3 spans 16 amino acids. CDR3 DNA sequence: TGTGCCAGCAGCTTAGACCCCGGGGGCCTTAACTATGGCTACACCTTC. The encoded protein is CASSLDPGGLNYGYTF.

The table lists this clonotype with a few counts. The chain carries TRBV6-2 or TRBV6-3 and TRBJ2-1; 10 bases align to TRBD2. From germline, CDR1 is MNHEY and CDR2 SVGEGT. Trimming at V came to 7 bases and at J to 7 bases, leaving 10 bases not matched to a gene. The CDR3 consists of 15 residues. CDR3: CASTPRAGGPNEQFF. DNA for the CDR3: TGTGCCAGCACCCCAAGAGCGGGGGGGCCTAATGAGCAGTTCTTC.

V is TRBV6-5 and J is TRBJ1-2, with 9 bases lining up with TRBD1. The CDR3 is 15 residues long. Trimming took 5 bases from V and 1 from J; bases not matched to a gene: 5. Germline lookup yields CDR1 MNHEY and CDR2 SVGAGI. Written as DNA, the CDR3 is TGTGCCAGCAGTATTACAGGGGGCCTTAACTATGGCTACACCTTC. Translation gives CASSITGGLNYGYTF.

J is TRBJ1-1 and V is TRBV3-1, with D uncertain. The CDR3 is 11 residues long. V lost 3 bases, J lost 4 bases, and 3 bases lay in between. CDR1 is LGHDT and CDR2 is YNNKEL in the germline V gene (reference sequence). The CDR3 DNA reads TGTGCCAGCAGCCACGCCACTGAAGCTTTCTTT. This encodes CASSHATEAFF. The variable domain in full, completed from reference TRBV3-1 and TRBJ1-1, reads DTAVSQTPKYLVTQMGNDKSIKCEQNLGHDTMYWYKQDSKKFLKIMFSYNNKELIINETVPNRFSPKSPDKAHLNLHINSLELGDSAVYFCASSHATEAFFGQGTRLTVV.

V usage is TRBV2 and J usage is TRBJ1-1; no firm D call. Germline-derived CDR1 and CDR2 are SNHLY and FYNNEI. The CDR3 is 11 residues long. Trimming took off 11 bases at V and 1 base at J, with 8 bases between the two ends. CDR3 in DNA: TGTGCCGCCGCACAGAACACTGAAGCTTTCTTT. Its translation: CAAAQNTEAFF.

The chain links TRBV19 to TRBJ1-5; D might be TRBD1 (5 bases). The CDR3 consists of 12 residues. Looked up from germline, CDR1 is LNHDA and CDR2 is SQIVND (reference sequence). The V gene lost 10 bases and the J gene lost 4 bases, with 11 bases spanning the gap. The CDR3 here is CATWDGNQPQHF. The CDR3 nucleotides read TGTGCCACCTGGGACGGGAATCAGCCCCAGCATTTT.

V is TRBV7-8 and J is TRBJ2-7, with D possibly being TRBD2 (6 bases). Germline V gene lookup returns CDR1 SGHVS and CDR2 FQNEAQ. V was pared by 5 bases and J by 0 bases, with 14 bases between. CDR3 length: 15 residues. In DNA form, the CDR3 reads TGTGCCAGCAGCCAGTGGGGCGGGATCTCCTACGAGCAGTACTTC. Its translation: CASSQWGGISYEQYF.

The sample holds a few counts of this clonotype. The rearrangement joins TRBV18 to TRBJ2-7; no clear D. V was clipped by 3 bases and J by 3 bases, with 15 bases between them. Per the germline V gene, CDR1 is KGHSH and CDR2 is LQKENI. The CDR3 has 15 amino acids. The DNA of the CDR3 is TGTGCCAGCTCACCTTCGAAATCGTCGCACTACGAGCAGTACGTC. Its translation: CASSPSKSSHYEQYV.

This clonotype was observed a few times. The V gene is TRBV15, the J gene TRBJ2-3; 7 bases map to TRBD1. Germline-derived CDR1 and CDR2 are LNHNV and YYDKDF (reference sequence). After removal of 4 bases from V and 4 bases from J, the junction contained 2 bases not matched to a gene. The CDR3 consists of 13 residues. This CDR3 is CATSTQGADTQYF. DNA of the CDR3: TGTGCCACCAGCACCCAGGGGGCAGATACGCAGTATTTT.

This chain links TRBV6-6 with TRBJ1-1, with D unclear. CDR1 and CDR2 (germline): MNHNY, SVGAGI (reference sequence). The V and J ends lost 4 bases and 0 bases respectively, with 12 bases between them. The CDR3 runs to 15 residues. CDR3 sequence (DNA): TGTGCCAGCAGTTTCCACGCGAAGATGAACACTGAAGCTTTCTTT. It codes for CASSFHAKMNTEAFF.

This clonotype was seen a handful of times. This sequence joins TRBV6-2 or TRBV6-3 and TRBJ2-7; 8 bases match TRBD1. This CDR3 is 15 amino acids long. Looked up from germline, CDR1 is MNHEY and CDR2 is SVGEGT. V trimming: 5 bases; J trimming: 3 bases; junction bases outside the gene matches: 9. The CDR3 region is CASSETGTGIYEQYV. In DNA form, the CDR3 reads TGTGCCAGCAGTGAAACCGGGACAGGAATCTACGAGCAGTACGTC.

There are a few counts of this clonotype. The CDR3 coding sequence is TGCAGTGCTAGAGAGCTCCGGGACAGGGGAAACTATGGCTACACCTTC. As protein: CSARELRDRGNYGYTF. The rearrangement links TRBV20-1 to TRBJ1-2; the match to TRBD1 covers 10 bases. Looked up from germline, CDR1 is DFQATT and CDR2 is SNEGSKA (reference sequence). Trimming cost V 0 bases and J 2 bases; bases outside gene matches: 6. This CDR3 is 16 amino acids long.

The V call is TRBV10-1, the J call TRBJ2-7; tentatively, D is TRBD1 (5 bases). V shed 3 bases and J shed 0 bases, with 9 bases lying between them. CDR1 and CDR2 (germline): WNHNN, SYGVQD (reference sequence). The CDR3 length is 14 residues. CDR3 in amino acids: CASSDRQSSYEQYV. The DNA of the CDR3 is TGCGCCAGCAGTGACAGACAGAGCTCCTACGAGCAGTACGTC.

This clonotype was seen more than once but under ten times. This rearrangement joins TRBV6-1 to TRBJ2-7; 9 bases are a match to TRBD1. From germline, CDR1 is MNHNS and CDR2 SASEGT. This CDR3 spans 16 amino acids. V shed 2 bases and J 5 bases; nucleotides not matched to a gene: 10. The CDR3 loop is CASSEPGTGYKDEQYF. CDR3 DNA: TGTGCCAGCAGTGAACCTGGGACAGGGTATAAGGACGAGCAGTACTTC.